This TCR beta chain was recorded in a study of blood T cell repertoires in COVID-19. The table lists this clone with a count of one. Profiled with immunoSEQ multiplex PCR; TCRdb holds only in-frame clones, not every one. The sample records some 670,000 clones, about 87% being singletons. This receptor was taken from a woman under 30 with acute or convalescent COVID-19. The sequencing input was peripheral blood.

The DNA for the CDR3 is TGTGCCAGCAGCAAAGACGACGGCCTAGCGGGGGTTCAGGACGAGCAGTACTTC. It specifies CASSKDDGLAGVQDEQYF. This chain uses TRBV21-1 with TRBJ2-7; whether TRBD2, the table's D call, matches the DNA was not checked. TRBV21-1 is assigned pseudogene status. This CDR3 is 18 amino acids long.